This T cell receptor (beta chain) was sequenced during a study of OX40 agonist ivuxolimab in advanced cancers. Whole-study context: Partial response was recorded in three patients: one hepatocellular carcinoma and two cutaneous melanoma cases. Study-level points and caveats: At doses 0.1 to 3.0 mg/kg, CD4+ and CD8+ clones expanded.

About this clone itself: Its cognate antigen is unknown.

Germline V gives CDR1 ENHRY, CDR2 SYGVKD. This CDR3 is 14 amino acids long. With 7 bases removed from V and 4 bases from J, the gap between germline ends came to 13 bases. The cohort excluded patients with autoimmune disease history or systemic immunosuppression. Baseline was the first blood sampling point, followed by cycle 4 day 1 and cycle 7 day 1. Clones were read by immunoSEQ multiplex PCR, and TCRdb kept only the in-frame ones, dropping some. The table lists 70,000 to 75,000 clones, 82% of them singletons, with approximately 5.1% in the top ten. The V call is TRBV10-3, the J call TRBJ2-2; possibly TRBD1 for D (6 bases). The TCR comes from an adult with an advanced solid tumor such as melanoma, head and neck, liver or kidney cancer. Sample: CD4+ or CD8+ T cells sorted from blood, taken in a trial of the OX40 agonist ivuxolimab. The CDR3 sequence is CAITDRPSTGELFF. The DNA of the CDR3 is TGTGCCATCACCGACAGGCCGAGCACCGGGGAGCTGTTTTTT.